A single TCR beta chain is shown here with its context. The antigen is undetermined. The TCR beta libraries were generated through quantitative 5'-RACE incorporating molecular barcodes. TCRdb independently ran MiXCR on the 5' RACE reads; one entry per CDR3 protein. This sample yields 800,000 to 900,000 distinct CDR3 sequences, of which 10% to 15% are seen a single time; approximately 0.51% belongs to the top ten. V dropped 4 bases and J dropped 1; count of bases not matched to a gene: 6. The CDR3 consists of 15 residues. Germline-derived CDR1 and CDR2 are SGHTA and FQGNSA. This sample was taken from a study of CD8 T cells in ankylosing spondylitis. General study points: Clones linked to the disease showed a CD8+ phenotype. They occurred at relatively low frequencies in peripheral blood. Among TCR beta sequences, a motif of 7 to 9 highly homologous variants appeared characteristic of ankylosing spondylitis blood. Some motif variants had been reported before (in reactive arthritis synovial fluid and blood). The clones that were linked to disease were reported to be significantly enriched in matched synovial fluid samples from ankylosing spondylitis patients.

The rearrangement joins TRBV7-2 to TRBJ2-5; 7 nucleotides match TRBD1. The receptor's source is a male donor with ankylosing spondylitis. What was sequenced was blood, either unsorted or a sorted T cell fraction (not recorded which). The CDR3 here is CASSSRTGFQETQYF. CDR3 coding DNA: TGTGCCAGCAGCTCCAGGACAGGTTTCCAAGAGACCCAGTACTTC.